This TCR beta chain was found in a study of OX40 agonist ivuxolimab in advanced cancers. Study as a whole: Ivuxolimab was delivered to patients intravenously every 2 weeks at doses spanning 0.01 to 10 mg/kg. Among those treated, three patients had partial responses, one with hepatocellular carcinoma and two with cutaneous melanoma.

Of note for this clone: As yet, its antigen is unknown.

Findings and limits, study-wide: Dosing at 0.1 to 3.0 mg/kg was accompanied by clonal expansion of CD4+ and CD8+ blood T cells by week 6.

V lost 6 bases and J lost 5, with 16 bases in between. CDR1 and CDR2 from the germline V gene are SGHTA and FQGNSA. The CDR3 contains 15 residues. TCRdb's copy holds only in-frame clones and misses some; the assay was immunoSEQ multiplex PCR. The sample comprises just under 35,000 clones, around 93% of which are singletons, and 33% rests with the top ten. The sequence was collected from an adult with an advanced solid tumor such as melanoma, head and neck, liver or kidney cancer. V is TRBV7-2 and J is TRBJ2-2, with no clear D. Sequenced material: CD4+ or CD8+ T cells sorted from blood, taken in a trial of the OX40 agonist ivuxolimab. The chain's CDR3 is CASSGVQHQTGELFF. The CDR3 DNA reads TGTGCCAGCAGTGGGGTCCAGCATCAAACCGGGGAGCTGTTTTTT.